One and the same sample provided the 30 T cell receptor beta chains below, sequenced in a study of technical replicates of blood from a handful of donors. Assay used: immunoSEQ multiplex PCR; TCRdb lists only in-frame clones, some missing. This sample has about 66,000 clones; roughly 90% occur once, and the top ten carry roughly 4.2%. Sequenced sample: PBMCs. The receptors come from a human donor in good health. Some clones in this sample may be carry-over from other donors' samples.

The rearrangement joins TRBV13 to TRBJ2-7; a weak D match, TRBD1 (6 bases). CDR3 length equals 15 residues. Germline values: CDR1 PRHDT, CDR2 FYEKMQ (reference sequence). Trimming left V 7 bases short and J 0 bases short, with 16 bases between. Written as DNA, the CDR3 is TGTGCCAGCACCATGGGGGCGGTTAACTCCTACGAGCAGTACTTC. This codes for CASTMGAVNSYEQYF. Drawing the rest from reference TRBV13 and TRBJ2-7, the complete variable domain is AAGVIQSPRHLIKEKRETATLKCYPIPRHDTVYWYQQGPGQDPQFLISFYEKMQSDKGSIPDRFSAQQFSDYHSELNMSSLELGDSALYFCASTMGAVNSYEQYFGPGTRLTVT.

The sample holds a few counts of this clone. J is TRBJ2-5 and V is TRBV19, with 8 bases aligning to TRBD2. The V segment lost 4 bases and the J segment 3 bases; nucleotides outside the gene matches: 7. This CDR3 region has 15 residues. Looked up from germline, CDR1 is LNHDA and CDR2 is SQIVND (reference sequence). The CDR3 reads CASSRAGGGEETQYF. The CDR3 region has the DNA TGTGCCAGTAGTAGGGCGGGAGGCGGGGAAGAGACCCAGTACTTC. The variable domain in full, with the rest retrieved from reference TRBV19 and TRBJ2-5, is DGGITQSPKYLFRKEGQNVTLSCEQNLNHDAMYWYRQDPGQGLRLIYYSQIVNDFQKGDIAEGYSVSREKKESFPLTVTSAQKNPTAFYLCASSRAGGGEETQYFGPGTRLLVL.

The chain employs TRBV7-9 and TRBJ2-7; D is ambiguous. The CDR3 spans 11 residues. Germline V gene data show CDR1 as SEHNR and CDR2 as FQNEAQ (reference sequence). Deletions cut 7 bases from V and 3 bases from J, with 7 bases between. CDR3 sequence reads: CASTADYEQYF. CDR3 in DNA: TGTGCCAGCACCGCGGACTACGAGCAGTACTTC.

This sequence joins TRBV4-3 and TRBJ1-3, with D maybe TRBD1 (5 bases). V lost 4 bases and J 2 bases, leaving 15 bases between the germline ends. The V gene's germline CDR1 is LGHNA and CDR2 YSLEER. The CDR3 extends over 16 amino acids. This CDR3 is CASSPGGGLAGNTIYF. The DNA of the CDR3 is TGCGCCAGCAGCCCCGGTGGGGGGTTAGCTGGAAACACCATATATTTT.

This sequence joins TRBV7-3 and TRBJ2-7; possibly TRBD2 for D (7 bases). Trimming cost V 2 bases and J 3 bases, with 11 bases left between them. CDR3 length: 14 amino acids. The germline CDR1 and CDR2 sequences are SGHTA and FQGTGA. Here the CDR3 reads CASSLAGGRYEQYF. DNA for the CDR3: TGTGCCAGCAGCTTAGCCGGGGGGCGCTACGAGCAGTACTTC.

This sequence joins TRBV11-2 and TRBJ2-2; 8 bases line up with TRBD1. J was trimmed by 0 bases and V by 6 bases; bases with no gene match: 6. From germline, CDR1 is SGHAT and CDR2 FQNNGV. This CDR3 is built from 16 residues. The CDR3 DNA is TGTGCCAGCAGACCACCGGGACAGGCGAACACCGGGGAGCTGTTTTTT. Protein: CASRPPGQANTGELFF. Using reference TRBV11-2 and TRBJ2-2 for the parts outside the CDR3, the full variable domain is EAGVAQSPRYKIIEKRQSVAFWCNPISGHATLYWYQQILGQGPKLLIQFQNNGVVDDSQLPKDRFSAERLKGVDSTLKIQPAKLEDSAVYLCASRPPGQANTGELFFGEGSRLTVL.

This chain links TRBV18 with TRBJ2-6; no firm D call. The germline gives CDR1 KGHSH, CDR2 LQKENI. The CDR3 has 13 amino acids. Trimming took 6 bases from V and 5 from J, leaving 8 bases between them. The chain's CDR3 is CASSSSWANVLTF. The CDR3 DNA reads TGTGCCAGCTCGAGTAGCTGGGCCAACGTCCTGACTTTC.

The chain has TRBV29-1 and TRBJ2-7, with 11 bases aligning to TRBD2. The germline gives CDR1 SQVTM, CDR2 ANQGSEA. The CDR3 totals 12 residues. V was clipped by 7 bases and J by 12 bases; unmatched bases: 11. In nucleotides, the CDR3 is TGCAGCGCGCTCTTAGCGGGAGGGGGAGCGTACTTC. It encodes CSALLAGGGAYF.

This sequence joins TRBV4-2 and TRBJ2-3; 8 bases agree with TRBD2. The germline V gene encodes CDR1 LGHNA and CDR2 YNFKEQ. The V and J ends lost 0 bases and 0 bases, in that order; junction bases with no gene match: 8. The CDR3 sequence is 18 residues long. The CDR3 protein is CASSQDLVASGSTDTQYF. Written as DNA, the CDR3 is TGTGCCAGCAGCCAAGACCTCGTCGCTAGCGGGAGCACAGATACGCAGTATTTT.

V is TRBV4-1 and J is TRBJ1-2; D is unresolved. V lost 1 base, J lost 5 bases, and 17 bases lay in between. CDR1 is MGHRA and CDR2 is YSYEKL in the germline V gene. The CDR3 is made up of 16 amino acids. The CDR3 here is CASSQGSPLDKYGYTF. The CDR3 nucleotides are TGCGCCAGCAGCCAAGGCAGCCCGCTCGACAAATATGGCTACACCTTC.

The V and J genes are TRBV7-8 and TRBJ2-7; TRBD2 agrees at 11 bases. The CDR3 is 16 residues long. J lost 1 base, V lost 1 base, and 3 bases had no gene match. The V gene's germline CDR1 is SGHVS and CDR2 FQNEAQ. The CDR3 bases are TGTGCCAGCAGCTTAGTTCTAGCGGGGGGTTCCTACGAGCAGTACTTC. Translation: CASSLVLAGGSYEQYF.

The V gene is TRBV9, the J gene TRBJ2-1; unclear D gene. Trimming left V 0 bases short and J 6 bases short, with 13 bases between. This CDR3 contains 15 residues. CDR1 is SGDLS, CDR2 YYNGEE, per germline. In nucleotides, the CDR3 is TGTGCCAGCAGCGTAGCTCAATCGAGTATCAATGAGCAGTTCTTC. It translates to CASSVAQSSINEQFF.

The gene calls are TRBV4-1 and TRBJ1-5; tentatively, D is TRBD1 (6 bases). In germline, CDR1 is MGHRA, CDR2 YSYEKL. The CDR3 is made up of 15 amino acids. V gave up 0 bases and J gave up 7 bases, with 13 bases separating them. CDR3 sequence: CASSQDAGTKQPQHF. The DNA of the CDR3 is TGCGCCAGCAGCCAAGACGCCGGGACAAAACAGCCCCAGCATTTT.

The V gene is TRBV5-6, the J gene TRBJ1-2; 9 bases agree with TRBD1. The CDR3 is 16 residues long. Losses at the gene ends were 7 bases for V and 3 bases for J; bases not matched to a gene: 13. Germline lookup yields CDR1 SGHDT and CDR2 YYEEEE. The CDR3 bases are TGTGCCAGCCATTCCATCCCGGGACAGGGCGACTATGGCTACACCTTC. This gives the protein CASHSIPGQGDYGYTF.

The CDR3 sequence is CASSGTGSHTEAFF. CDR3 nucleotides: TGTGCCAGCAGTGGGACAGGGTCACACACTGAAGCTTTCTTT. The V gene is TRBV2, the J gene TRBJ1-1, with 8 bases aligning to TRBD1. The CDR3 has 14 residues. The V and J ends lost 4 bases and 3 bases, in that order; junction bases with no gene match: 4. Germline-derived CDR1 and CDR2 are SNHLY and FYNNEI.

J is TRBJ2-7 and V is TRBV7-2; 12 bases fit TRBD2. Germline CDR1 SGHTA, CDR2 FQGNSA. The CDR3 loop spans 16 amino acids. V lost 4 bases, J lost 0 bases, and 4 bases stayed unmatched. CDR3 in DNA: TGTGCCAGCAGCTCCGGGACTAGCGGGTCCTCCTACGAGCAGTACTTC. Amino acid sequence: CASSSGTSGSSYEQYF.

The rearrangement links TRBV2 to TRBJ1-4; TRBD1 might be the D (6 bases). Trimming removed 6 bases from V and 4 bases from J, with 12 bases in between. The CDR3 length is 14 residues. Per the germline V gene, CDR1 is SNHLY and CDR2 is FYNNEI. The CDR3 sequence is CASRMTGGNEKLFF. For the CDR3, the DNA is TGTGCCAGCAGGATGACAGGCGGTAATGAAAAACTGTTTTTT. Full variable domain (remainder filled in from reference TRBV2 and TRBJ1-4): EPEVTQTPSHQVTQMGQEVILRCVPISNHLYFYWYRQILGQKVEFLVSFYNNEISEKSEIFDDQFSVERPDGSNFTLKIRSTKLEDSAMYFCASRMTGGNEKLFFGSGTQLSVL.

The chain links TRBV7-9 to TRBJ2-5; D not certain. CDR3 length: 12 residues. Germline values: CDR1 SEHNR, CDR2 FQNEAQ (reference sequence). V lost 9 bases and J 2 bases, leaving 10 bases between the germline ends. For the CDR3, the DNA is TGTGCCAGTCAGGCTCTTCAAGAGACCCAGTACTTC. Residues: CASQALQETQYF. The entire variable domain, with the rest obtained from reference TRBV7-9 and TRBJ2-5, is as follows: DTGVSQNPRHKITKRGQNVTFRCDPISEHNRLYWYRQTLGQGPEFLTYFQNEAQLEKSRLLSDRFSAERPKGSFSTLEIQRTEQGDSAMYLCASQALQETQYFGPGTRLLVL.

J is TRBJ1-1 and V is TRBV6-6; tentative D call: TRBD1 (5 bases). The CDR3 contains 10 residues. Germline V gene sequence: CDR1 MNHNY, CDR2 SVGAGI (reference sequence). Trimming took off 11 bases at V and 7 bases at J, with 11 bases between the two ends. The CDR3 region has the DNA TGTGCCGCAGGGTTGGGTGAAGCTTTCTTT. This gives the protein CAAGLGEAFF.

This clone was detected only once. The V gene is TRBV6-1, the J gene TRBJ2-7, with 11 bases aligning to TRBD2. This CDR3 is 14 amino acids long. Germline values: CDR1 MNHNS, CDR2 SASEGT. V lost 5 bases to trimming and J lost 4 bases; unmatched junction nucleotides: 4. CDR3 sequence: CASSLAGGRYEQYF. CDR3 nucleotides: TGTGCCAGCAGTTTAGCGGGAGGGCGGTACGAGCAGTACTTC.

The genes are TRBV7-2 and TRBJ1-3; a possible D gene is TRBD1 (5 bases). The CDR3 is 16 amino acids. CDR1 and CDR2 (germline): SGHTA, FQGNSA. V lost 4 bases to trimming and J lost 3 bases, with 16 bases between them. The CDR3 loop reads CASSSYRPGGGNTIYF. CDR3 in DNA: TGTGCCAGCAGCTCATACCGGCCGGGGGGTGGAAACACCATATATTTT.

The chain joins TRBV7-9 to TRBJ2-1; D is possibly TRBD2 (6 bases). Between the trimmed V and J ends, which lost 5 bases and 4 bases, there was a span of 9 bases. The CDR3 runs 13 residues. The germline CDR1 and CDR2 sequences are SEHNR and FQNEAQ (reference sequence). CDR3 residues: CASSPGTYNEQFF. For the CDR3, the DNA is TGTGCCAGCAGCCCAGGGACTTACAATGAGCAGTTCTTC.

V usage is TRBV11-2 and J usage is TRBJ1-1, with D hard to call. The germline CDR1 and CDR2 sequences are SGHAT and FQNNGV. This CDR3 spans 14 amino acids. Trimming took off 1 base at V and 2 bases at J, with 8 bases between the two ends. The CDR3 DNA sequence: TGTGCCAGCAGCTTAGTATCCTCCAACACTGAAGCTTTCTTT. This codes for CASSLVSSNTEAFF.

This clone was recorded once. The J gene is TRBJ1-1, the V gene TRBV7-9; possible D gene TRBD1, 5 bases. This CDR3 is built from 13 residues. Germline V CDR1 and CDR2: SEHNR, FQNEAQ (reference sequence). V lost 8 bases and J 3 bases, leaving 13 bases between the germline ends. In DNA, the CDR3 is TGTGCCAGCTGGTGGGGGGAGGACACTGAAGCTTTCTTT. It is translated as CASWWGEDTEAFF.

The V call is TRBV7-9, the J call TRBJ2-3; no clear D. Between the trimmed V and J ends, which lost 0 bases and 3 bases, there was a span of 10 bases. Germline V gene sequence: CDR1 SEHNR, CDR2 FQNEAQ (reference sequence). This CDR3 spans 15 amino acids. CDR3 residues: CASSLATLKTDTQYF. DNA of the CDR3: TGTGCCAGCAGCTTAGCCACTCTGAAGACAGATACGCAGTATTTT.

The chain has TRBV4-3 and TRBJ2-7; possibly TRBD2 for D (5 bases). Looked up from germline, CDR1 is LGHNA and CDR2 is YSLEER. The germline V and J ends were trimmed by 0 bases and 2 bases, with 14 bases remaining between them. CDR3 size: 16 residues. The CDR3 coding sequence is TGCGCCAGCAGCCAAGATTGGGCTAGCAAGGCCTACGAGCAGTACTTC. Protein: CASSQDWASKAYEQYF.

This chain links TRBV4-1 with TRBJ2-2; 7 nucleotides match TRBD2. The germline gives CDR1 MGHRA, CDR2 YSYEKL. The CDR3 has 17 amino acids. V shed 0 bases and J 6 bases; nucleotides not matched to a gene: 10. The CDR3 DNA reads TGCGCCAGCAGCCAAGATTCATCGGGGGGTGGGGCCGGGGAGCTGTTTTTT. Its protein is CASSQDSSGGGAGELFF.

This clone was counted a few times. The CDR3 coding sequence is TGTGCCAGCAGCTTTCGAAGCGGGGGGGAGACCCAGTACTTC. This encodes CASSFRSGGETQYF. The chain links TRBV5-8 to TRBJ2-5; 9 nucleotides align to TRBD2. Germline V gene sequence: CDR1 SGHTS, CDR2 YDEGEE. CDR3 length: 14 amino acids. After removal of 2 bases from V and 5 bases from J, the junction contained 4 bases not matched to a gene.

This sequence joins TRBV7-9 and TRBJ1-2; a weak D match, TRBD1 (6 bases). V lost 5 bases and J 6 bases, leaving 13 bases between the germline ends. The CDR3 covers 13 residues. Germline lookup yields CDR1 SEHNR and CDR2 FQNEAQ (reference sequence). CDR3 loop: CASSLEYRDGYTF. CDR3 in DNA: TGTGCCAGCAGCCTCGAATACAGGGATGGCTACACCTTC.

The chain uses TRBV7-3 and TRBJ2-5, with TRBD2 as a possible D gene (6 bases). The V end was cut by 4 bases, the J end by 0 bases, with 12 bases between. Per the germline V gene, CDR1 is SGHTA and CDR2 is FQGTGA. CDR3 length equals 15 residues. In DNA form, the CDR3 reads TGTGCCAGCAGCTACCGCGGGACCCACCAAGAGACCCAGTACTTC. As protein: CASSYRGTHQETQYF. Combining the CDR3 with reference TRBV7-3 and TRBJ2-5 gives the whole variable domain GAGVSQTPSNKVTEKGKYVELRCDPISGHTALYWYRQSLGQGPEFLIYFQGTGAADDSGLPNDRFFAVRPEGSVSTLKIQRTERGDSAVYLCASSYRGTHQETQYFGPGTRLLVL.